This T cell receptor (beta chain) was identified during a study of blood T cell repertoires in COVID-19. Study background: Collection of acute and convalescent COVID-19 samples took place in the United States, Italy and Spain.

Participant reports of clinical history set cohort assignment. Method: immunoSEQ multiplex PCR; TCRdb's copy keeps in-frame clones and lacks some. The data contain around 310,000 clones, over 85% of them singletons. The CDR3 length is 14 residues. Looked up from germline, CDR1 is SGHRS and CDR2 is YFSETQ. Trimming cost V 0 bases and J 3 bases, with 10 bases left between them. The specimen was PBMCs or T cells enriched from blood (not recorded which). The origin of this receptor is a young woman who had recovered from COVID-19. The V call is TRBV5-1, the J call TRBJ2-7, with D possibly being TRBD1 (6 bases). The CDR3 is CASSLGQEIYEQYF. CDR3 nucleotide sequence: TGCGCCAGCAGCTTGGGACAGGAGATCTACGAGCAGTACTTC.